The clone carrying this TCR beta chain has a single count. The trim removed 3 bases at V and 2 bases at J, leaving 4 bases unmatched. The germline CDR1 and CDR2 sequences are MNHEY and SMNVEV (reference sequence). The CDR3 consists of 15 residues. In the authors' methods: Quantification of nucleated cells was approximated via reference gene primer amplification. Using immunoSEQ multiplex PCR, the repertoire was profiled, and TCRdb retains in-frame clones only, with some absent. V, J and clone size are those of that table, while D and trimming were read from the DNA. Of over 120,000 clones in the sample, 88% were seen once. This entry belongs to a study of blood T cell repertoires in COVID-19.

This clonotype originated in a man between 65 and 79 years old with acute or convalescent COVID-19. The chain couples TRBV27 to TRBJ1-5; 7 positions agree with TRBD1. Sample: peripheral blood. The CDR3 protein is CASSLVGQGNQPQHF. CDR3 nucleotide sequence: TGTGCCAGCAGTTTGGTTGGACAGGGCAATCAGCCCCAGCATTTT.